The clone carrying this T cell receptor (beta chain) was detected ten times or more. Its antigen is not identified. These data are taken from a study of T cells in Graves' hyperthyroidism and ophthalmopathy. Germline V CDR1 and CDR2: SGHKS, YYEKEE (reference sequence). Trimming left V 4 bases short and J 7 bases short, with 10 bases between. The CDR3 length is 12 residues. Clinical symptoms, serum thyroxine and TRAb, thyroid ultrasound and orbital computed tomography were used for the diagnoses. RNA transcripts gave rise to amplified TCR beta CDR3 regions. The HTBI primer set served for first-round RT-PCR of the TCR CDR3. Using its own MiXCR run on the multiplex PCR reads, TCRdb lists one record per CDR3 protein. The data contain around 250,000 distinct CDR3 sequences, roughly 14% of them singletons. Study-level findings and limits: From stable hyperthyroidism, ophthalmopathy was set apart by a 13 V-J model.

This TCR was sampled from a woman aged 40 to 50 with Graves' hyperthyroidism that later progressed to Graves' ophthalmopathy. The rearrangement joins TRBV5-5 to TRBJ2-3; D is undetermined. Source material: blood. The CDR3 is CASSPGPNTQYF. CDR3 DNA: TGTGCCAGCAGCCCCGGGCCTAATACGCAGTATTTT.